A single sample gave rise to the 30 T cell receptor beta chains below, sequenced in a study of blood T cell repertoires in COVID-19. Clones were read by immunoSEQ multiplex PCR, and TCRdb kept only the in-frame ones, dropping some. The table has around 180,000 clones, roughly 82% seen once; the top ten hold approximately 5.4%. The sequenced sample was peripheral blood. The receptor set was obtained from a woman aged 30 to 39 with acute or convalescent COVID-19.

V is TRBV6-5 and J is TRBJ1-4, with D tentatively TRBD1 (6 bases). V was clipped by 6 bases and J by 6 bases, with 14 bases between them. From germline, CDR1 is MNHEY and CDR2 SVGAGI. This CDR3 spans 14 amino acids. CDR3 residues: CASRARTAYEKLFF. CDR3 DNA sequence: TGTGCCAGCAGAGCCCGGACAGCCTATGAAAAACTGTTTTTT.

The chain links TRBV19 to TRBJ1-2; no definite D call. Germline CDR1 reads LNHDA; CDR2 reads SQIVND (reference sequence). V was pared by 5 bases and J by 0 bases, with 13 bases between. The CDR3 spans 15 residues. The CDR3 here is CASSPTSNPNYGYTF. The CDR3 DNA sequence: TGTGCCAGTAGTCCCACGAGCAATCCTAACTATGGCTACACCTTC.

The chain couples TRBV19 to TRBJ2-3, with D perhaps TRBD1 (5 bases). The CDR3 runs to 14 residues. The ends were cut back, 3 bases at V and 4 bases at J, with 11 bases in the middle. The germline gives CDR1 LNHDA, CDR2 SQIVND (reference sequence). The CDR3 nucleotides read TGTGCCAGTAGTATGGAAAGGGGTCCAGATACGCAGTATTTT. As protein: CASSMERGPDTQYF.

The chain couples TRBV30 to TRBJ1-2, with 7 bases that match TRBD1. CDR1 and CDR2 (germline): GTSNPN, SVGIG (reference sequence). The CDR3 extends over 16 amino acids. V shed 1 base and J 0 bases; nucleotides not matched to a gene: 8. The CDR3 reads CAWSDPNRGPNYGYTF. Here the CDR3 DNA reads TGTGCCTGGAGTGACCCCAACAGGGGCCCTAACTATGGCTACACCTTC.

The chain joins TRBV5-4 to TRBJ2-2; 7 nucleotides line up with TRBD1. The ends lost 0 bases at V and 4 bases at J; junction bases unmatched: 6. The CDR3 loop spans 16 amino acids. CDR1 is SGHNT, CDR2 YYREEE, per germline (reference sequence). The chain's CDR3 is CASSLAATGPTGELFF. The CDR3 DNA reads as TGTGCCAGCAGCTTGGCCGCGACAGGGCCCACCGGGGAGCTGTTTTTT.

This chain joins TRBV5-4 and TRBJ2-3, with 11 bases aligning to TRBD2. The CDR3 covers 20 residues. With V trimmed by 4 bases and J by 0 bases, 16 bases remained unmatched. CDR1 is SGHNT, CDR2 YYREEE, per germline (reference sequence). The CDR3 sequence is CASSPTSGRSPTSSTDTQYF. The CDR3 nucleotides read TGTGCCAGCAGCCCTACTAGCGGGAGATCCCCCACGTCTAGCACAGATACGCAGTATTTT.

A note on this clone: Within the sample, other DNA sequences also encode this same CDR3. The gene calls are TRBV28 and TRBJ2-5, with D unresolved. V was pared by 4 bases and J by 5 bases, with 8 bases between. CDR3 size: 12 residues. CDR1 and CDR2 from the germline V gene are MDHEN and SYDVKM. Here the CDR3 DNA reads TGTGCCAGCAGTTCCGGGTTGGAGACCCAGTACTTC. Encoded protein: CASSSGLETQYF.

In this sample, this clone turned up a few times. CDR3 coding DNA: TGTGCCAGCAGTGGTCTACAGGGTAGCAATCAGCCCCAGCATTTT. This codes for CASSGLQGSNQPQHF. This chain joins TRBV28 and TRBJ1-5; D perhaps matches TRBD1 (6 bases). Between the trimmed V and J ends, which lost 5 bases and 0 bases, there was a span of 11 bases. Germline CDR1 MDHEN, CDR2 SYDVKM. This CDR3 comprises 15 residues.

V gene TRBV24-1 combines with J gene TRBJ1-2, with unresolved D. V was cut by 3 bases and J by 8 bases, with 12 bases left in between. Germline CDR1 reads KGHDR; CDR2 reads SFDVKD. There are 13 residues in the CDR3. The CDR3 DNA sequence: TGTGCCACCAGTGATGAGTTGACTCGGGGCTACACCTTC. This codes for CATSDELTRGYTF.

This CDR3 reads CASSLGRRGMVDTQYF. The CDR3 nucleotides read TGTGCCAGCAGCTTGGGCCGAAGGGGAATGGTAGATACGCAGTATTTT. The chain links TRBV5-4 to TRBJ2-3; D may be TRBD1 (5 bases). Germline V lookup: CDR1 SGHNT, CDR2 YYREEE (reference sequence). V was trimmed by 0 bases and J by 5 bases, leaving 16 bases between them. This CDR3 has 16 residues.

This chain connects TRBV27 to TRBJ2-5; D possibly corresponds to TRBD2 (6 bases). The CDR3 spans 14 residues. Trimming removed 1 base at V and 3 bases at J, with 9 bases between. Germline values: CDR1 MNHEY, CDR2 SMNVEV (reference sequence). The CDR3 spells CASSLFSGEETQYF. The CDR3 DNA reads TGTGCCAGCAGTTTATTTTCGGGGGAAGAGACCCAGTACTTC.

The chain uses TRBV9 and TRBJ1-4; D gene unclear. The CDR3 spans 14 residues. V was cut by 1 base and J by 0 bases, with 4 bases left in between. The germline gives CDR1 SGDLS, CDR2 YYNGEE. Written as DNA, the CDR3 is TGTGCCAGCAGCGTACTTTCAACTAATGAAAAACTGTTTTTT. Translation: CASSVLSTNEKLFF.

The chain carries TRBV12-5 and TRBJ1-1, with TRBD1 matching 8 bases. V lost 4 bases, J lost 4 bases, and 5 bases stayed unmatched. Germline CDR1 reads LGHNT; CDR2 reads FRNRAP. The CDR3 is 14 residues long. The CDR3 DNA is TGTGCTAGTGGTTGGACAGGGTTTTTCACTGAAGCTTTCTTT. Amino acids: CASGWTGFFTEAFF.

The V gene is TRBV15, the J gene TRBJ2-5, with 8 bases that match TRBD2. Germline V CDR1 and CDR2: LNHNV, YYDKDF (reference sequence). There are 13 residues in the CDR3. With 8 bases clipped from V and 2 bases from J, the junction kept 4 bases outside the gene matches. The CDR3 sequence: CATRGGKQETQYF. CDR3 nucleotide sequence: TGTGCCACCCGGGGGGGGAAGCAAGAGACCCAGTACTTC.

This clone has a single count. V gene TRBV18 combines with J gene TRBJ2-7, with a tentative D call TRBD1 (5 bases). This CDR3 spans 16 amino acids. The germline V gene encodes CDR1 KGHSH and CDR2 LQKENI. With 0 bases removed from V and 3 bases from J, the gap between germline ends came to 15 bases. For the CDR3, the DNA is TGTGCCAGCTCACCACCGGGGCTAGGGAATCACTACGAGCAGTACTTC. Translation gives CASSPPGLGNHYEQYF.

This clone was observed once. The chain links TRBV19 to TRBJ1-2; 9 bases agree with TRBD1. The CDR3 totals 16 residues. V shed 8 bases, J shed 2 bases, and the junction held 12 bases outside the gene matches. CDR1 and CDR2 (germline): LNHDA, SQIVND (reference sequence). CDR3 coding DNA: TGTGCCAGTTCGGGACAGGGTGCCCTTTCCAACTATGGCTACACCTTC. Translated: CASSGQGALSNYGYTF.

The V gene is TRBV9, the J gene TRBJ2-1; 7 bases are a match to TRBD2. The CDR3 covers 15 residues. Per the germline V gene, CDR1 is SGDLS and CDR2 is YYNGEE. Trimming removed 0 bases from V and 2 bases from J; junction bases left unmatched: 2. CDR3 protein: CASSVVGGTYNEQFF. The CDR3 coding sequence is TGTGCCAGCAGCGTAGTGGGGGGGACCTACAATGAGCAGTTCTTC.

The chain combines TRBV7-9 with TRBJ2-7, with 11 bases lining up with TRBD2. This CDR3 spans 15 amino acids. The V gene's germline CDR1 is SEHNR and CDR2 FQNEAQ (reference sequence). Trimming took 7 bases from V and 4 from J; bases not matched to a gene: 9. In DNA, the CDR3 is TGTGCCAGCAACCCCGTAGCGGGAGGGCCGTACGAGCAGTACTTC. This codes for CASNPVAGGPYEQYF. The whole variable domain, filled in from reference TRBV7-9 and TRBJ2-7, reads DTGVSQNPRHKITKRGQNVTFRCDPISEHNRLYWYRQTLGQGPEFLTYFQNEAQLEKSRLLSDRFSAERPKGSFSTLEIQRTEQGDSAMYLCASNPVAGGPYEQYFGPGTRLTVT.

This rearrangement joins TRBV5-6 to TRBJ1-1, with a possible D match to TRBD1 (5 bases). Germline CDR1 is SGHDT and CDR2 is YYEEEE. The CDR3 is 14 amino acids. Between the trimmed V and J ends, which lost 4 bases and 9 bases, there was a span of 19 bases. The CDR3 sequence: CASSPGTGTFQAFF. DNA of the CDR3: TGTGCCAGCAGCCCTGGGACGGGGACTTTTCAAGCTTTCTTT.

This rearrangement joins TRBV24-1 to TRBJ2-2; 8 nucleotides line up with TRBD1. This CDR3 is built from 16 residues. Looked up from germline, CDR1 is KGHDR and CDR2 is SFDVKD. J gave up 4 bases and V 3 bases, and 6 bases lay outside the gene matches. The CDR3 reads CATSDPGGAGTGELFF. The CDR3 bases are TGTGCCACCAGTGATCCAGGGGGCGCGGGCACCGGGGAGCTGTTTTTT.

The chain combines TRBV11-2 with TRBJ2-1, with 7 bases lining up with TRBD1. With 5 bases clipped from V and 0 bases from J, the junction kept 10 bases outside the gene matches. The CDR3 is made up of 17 amino acids. Per the germline V gene, CDR1 is SGHAT and CDR2 is FQNNGV. CDR3 in amino acids: CASSPRQGTTSYNEQFF. Here the CDR3 DNA reads TGTGCCAGCAGCCCTCGACAGGGTACTACCTCCTACAATGAGCAGTTCTTC.

This rearrangement joins TRBV28 to TRBJ1-2; a weak D match, TRBD1 (5 bases). The ends were cut back, 6 bases at V and 8 bases at J, with 13 bases in the middle. Germline V gene lookup returns CDR1 MDHEN and CDR2 SYDVKM. This CDR3 spans 12 amino acids. Here the CDR3 DNA reads TGTGCCAGCAGGTACGGAGGGGAGGGCTACACCTTC. Its translation: CASRYGGEGYTF.

The rearrangement joins TRBV5-1 to TRBJ2-5; 12 bases align to TRBD2. Trimming at V came to 7 bases and at J to 1 base, leaving 5 bases not matched to a gene. The germline V gene encodes CDR1 SGHRS and CDR2 YFSETQ. The CDR3 totals 15 residues. The CDR3 protein is CASGPGLAGQETQYF. The CDR3 region has the DNA TGCGCCAGCGGACCGGGACTAGCGGGCCAAGAGACCCAGTACTTC.

Notes on this clone: Additional DNA sequences in this sample encode the identical CDR3. The chain carries TRBV7-2 and TRBJ2-1; tentatively, D is TRBD2 (6 bases). The CDR3 runs to 15 residues. V gave up 0 bases and J gave up 7 bases, with 13 bases separating them. Germline V lookup: CDR1 SGHTA, CDR2 FQGNSA. The CDR3 loop reads CASSLASGSHNEQFF. CDR3 coding DNA: TGTGCCAGCAGCTTAGCCAGCGGGTCCCATAATGAGCAGTTCTTC.

The chain employs TRBV5-1 and TRBJ2-1; 10 bases match TRBD1. With 2 bases clipped from V and 8 bases from J, the junction kept 10 bases outside the gene matches. This CDR3 has 16 amino acids. Germline V lookup: CDR1 SGHRS, CDR2 YFSETQ. CDR3 sequence: CASSFSPGQGQDEQFF. The CDR3 DNA reads TGCGCCAGCAGCTTTTCCCCGGGACAGGGGCAGGATGAGCAGTTCTTC.

CDR3 amino acids: CAWSTTGDTEAFF. The CDR3 DNA reads as TGTGCCTGGAGTACCACAGGGGACACTGAAGCTTTCTTT. The gene calls are TRBV30 and TRBJ1-1, with 7 positions matching TRBD1. Germline assignment: CDR1 GTSNPN and CDR2 SVGIG (reference sequence). V was clipped by 2 bases and J by 3 bases; unmatched bases: 3. The CDR3 has 13 residues.

The chain carries TRBV19 and TRBJ2-7; the match to TRBD1 covers 8 bases. V lost 5 bases, J lost 3 bases, and 6 bases stayed unmatched. The CDR3 is made up of 14 amino acids. CDR1 is LNHDA, CDR2 SQIVND, per germline (reference sequence). The DNA of the CDR3 is TGTGCCAGTAGTCCAGGGGGCGTAGGCTACGAGCAGTACTTC. Residues: CASSPGGVGYEQYF.

The chain has TRBV6-1 and TRBJ1-3; unclear D gene. V was shortened by 1 base and J by 0 bases, with 13 bases between the two germline ends. The CDR3 loop spans 17 amino acids. Germline values: CDR1 MNHNS, CDR2 SASEGT. The CDR3 DNA is TGTGCCAGCAGTGAAGGGAGAGGGTATAACTCTGGAAACACCATATATTTT. It codes for CASSEGRGYNSGNTIYF.

Of note for this clone: One end of the junction varies from germline; a read error may be responsible. The CDR3 loop is CASSKEMDRAGNTIYF. The CDR3 DNA follows: TGTGCCAGCAGCAAAGAGATGGACAGGGCTGGAAACACCATATATTTT. J is TRBJ1-3 and V is TRBV14, with TRBD1 matching over 8 bases. The germline gives CDR1 SGHDN, CDR2 FVKESK. CDR3 length: 16 amino acids.

This clone turned up a few times. CDR3 in DNA: TGCGCCAGCAGTGGGGAGGGGATAGATGGCTACACCTTC. Translating it yields CASSGEGIDGYTF. The gene calls are TRBV10-2 and TRBJ1-2; D is perhaps TRBD1 (5 bases). This CDR3 region has 13 residues. Trimming stripped 4 bases from V and 6 bases from J, with 12 bases between. CDR1 and CDR2 (germline): WSHSY, SAAADI.